A single sample gave rise to the 5 T cell receptor beta chains below, sequenced in a study of patients and donors after allogeneic stem cell transplantation (TCRdb year 2020). The library was built by means of RT-PCR. Reads for this sample came from a NextSeq 550. TCRdb reanalyzed the raw reads on its own, using fastp at Q25 for trimming and MiXCR for clone calling, and kept in-frame beta chains. Each entry is one CDR3 protein sequence, shown with its most common DNA and genes. The sample contains 150,000 to 200,000 distinct CDR3 sequences, 24% of them found a single time. 25% to 30% of the sample comes from the top ten. Sequences were obtained from blood, either unsorted or a sorted T cell fraction (not recorded which). The receptors come from a human donor who was either an allogeneic HSCT recipient or a stem cell or donor lymphocyte infusion donor (not recorded which). It is not recorded whose cells these are; they may come from a transplant donor.

This clonotype showed up just a few times. V is TRBV27 and J is TRBJ1-4; D uncertain. The length of the CDR3 is 14 residues. The germline CDR1 and CDR2 sequences are MNHEY and SMNVEV (reference sequence). V shed 4 bases and J shed 8 bases, with 14 bases lying between them. The CDR3: CASSSVGGWEKLFF. CDR3 DNA: TGTGCCAGCAGTTCGGTCGGCGGTTGGGAAAAACTGTTTTTT.

Here the CDR3 reads CASSPPQADTEAFF. The CDR3 DNA reads as TGTGCCAGCTCACCACCCCAAGCGGACACTGAAGCTTTCTTT. The chain has TRBV18 and TRBJ1-1; D call uncertain. Trimming shortened V by 0 bases and J by 3 bases, and 8 bases separated the two germline ends. The CDR3 consists of 14 residues. In germline, CDR1 is KGHSH, CDR2 LQKENI.

The CDR3 loop is CASSRDRNSPLHF. The CDR3 DNA is TGTGCCAGCAGCCGTGACAGAAATTCACCCCTCCACTTT. V gene TRBV7-3 combines with J gene TRBJ1-6; the D gene is possibly TRBD1 (5 bases). V was cut by 5 bases and J by 7 bases, with 9 bases left in between. The CDR3 length is 13 residues. CDR1 is SGHTA and CDR2 is FQGTGA in the germline V gene. Filled out from reference TRBV7-3 and TRBJ1-6, the complete variable domain reads GAGVSQTPSNKVTEKGKYVELRCDPISGHTALYWYRQSLGQGPEFLIYFQGTGAADDSGLPNDRFFAVRPEGSVSTLKIQRTERGDSAVYLCASSRDRNSPLHFGNGTRLTVT.

The chain is built from TRBV12-3 or TRBV12-4 and TRBJ2-1; the D gene is possibly TRBD2 (5 bases). The CDR3 is 15 amino acids. V lost 1 base to trimming and J lost 7 bases, with 14 bases between them. The CDR3 DNA reads TGTGCCAGCAGTTTAGGTGGGAGTACCGGGAATGAGCAGTTCTTC. It is translated as CASSLGGSTGNEQFF.

V is TRBV29-1 and J is TRBJ1-1; D is uncertain. The CDR3 extends over 12 amino acids. V dropped 7 bases and J dropped 2 bases, with 11 bases sitting between them. Germline CDR1 is SQVTM and CDR2 is ANQGSEA. The CDR3 DNA reads TGCAGCGCTAAACTCAAAAACACTGAAGCTTTCTTT. This codes for CSAKLKNTEAFF.